This T cell receptor beta chain is drawn from a study of cytomegalovirus exposure and HLA in healthy donors. Study-wide context: In an earlier analysis, around 100 million unique TCR beta sequences were found from some 200 million T cells.

Concerning this clone: As yet, its antigen is unknown.

General study points: TCR sequences were mostly rare, though some public TCRs occurred in many donors.

V shed 4 bases, J shed 3 bases, and the junction held 5 bases outside the gene matches. The CDR3 has 14 residues. In germline, CDR1 is MNHNY, CDR2 SVGAGI (reference sequence). PCR involved 60 Vbeta and 13 Jbeta primers. Method: immunoSEQ multiplex PCR; TCRdb's copy keeps in-frame clones and lacks some. Seen here are over 50,000 clones, around 83% observed once, and the top ten hold around 1.8%. The receptor was derived from a man aged 40-50 years in good health and CMV-seronegative. Sequencing input: PBMCs. V gene TRBV6-6 combines with J gene TRBJ2-7; 8 bases align to TRBD1. The CDR3 sequence: CASSSSGGGYEQYV. The CDR3 coding sequence is TGTGCCAGCAGTTCCTCAGGGGGCGGCTACGAGCAGTACGTC.